A selection of T cell receptor beta chains follows, all from one sample in a study of T cells in Graves' hyperthyroidism and ophthalmopathy. TCRdb analysed the multiplex PCR reads with MiXCR anew, one entry per CDR3 protein. The sample has over 500,000 distinct CDR3 sequences, 14% seen once; the top ten hold approximately 15%. Sequenced material: blood. All receptors derive from a woman aged 40 to 50 with Graves' hyperthyroidism. CDR3s include the opening cysteine and the closing phenylalanine or tryptophan. A D gene is named only where the DNA matches it firmly. Rows may omit the clone size; those that give it use once, few, many or a size class.

d_call clone_size cdr3_length j_call v_call cdr3_aa cdr3_nt
TRBD1 many 14 TRBJ1-2 TRBV2 CASTKDRAGYGYTF TGTGCCAGCACCAAGGACAGGGCTGGCTATGGCTACACCTTC
. few 13 TRBJ1-1 TRBV19 CASSIDRGAEAFF TGTGCCAGTAGTATAGATAGGGGCGCCGAAGCTTTCTTT
. . 13 TRBJ2-7 TRBV27 CASSPEGTYEQYF TGTGCCAGCAGCCCGGAAGGGACCTACGAGCAGTACTTC
. many 13 TRBJ1-1 TRBV5-5 CASSLTWGTEAFF TGTGCCAGCAGCCTTACTTGGGGCACTGAAGCTTTCTTT
. . 13 TRBJ1-2 TRBV5-4 CASSFDAEYGYTF TGTGCCAGCAGCTTTGACGCAGAGTATGGCTACACCTTC
TRBD2 few 16 TRBJ2-5 TRBV20-1 CSARGGAEGMVETQYF TGCAGTGCCCGCGGGGGGGCAGAGGGGATGGTAGAGACCCAGTACTTC
. few 16 TRBJ1-6 TRBV28 CASSSPGTQYNSPLHF TGTGCCAGCAGTTCTCCCGGGACACAGTATAATTCACCCCTCCACTTT
TRBD1 . 11 TRBJ2-1 TRBV29-1 CSVEATGVWFF TGCAGCGTTGAAGCGACAGGGGTTTGGTTCTTC
. few 14 TRBJ2-7 TRBV4-1 CASSPTGGRYEQYF TGCGCCAGCAGCCCAACAGGTGGGCGCTACGAGCAGTACTTC
TRBD2 few 15 TRBJ2-1 TRBV6-1 CASGDGTRMNDEQFF TGTGCCAGCGGTGACGGGACTAGAATGAATGATGAGCAGTTCTTC
TRBD1 few 15 TRBJ2-3 TRBV12-3/TRBV12-4 CASSFGTGPTDTQYF TGTGCCAGCAGTTTCGGGACAGGGCCCACAGATACGCAGTATTTT
. many 14 TRBJ2-3 TRBV11-3 CASSLEALTDTQYF TGTGCCAGCAGCTTAGAGGCCCTCACAGATACGCAGTATTTT
. . 19 TRBJ1-4 TRBV6-6 CASSYSRNKKGQKNEKLFF TGTGCCAGCAGTTACTCGCGAAATAAAAAAGGACAGAAAAATGAAAAACTGTTTTTT
. many 14 TRBJ2-7 TRBV2 CASSVGQILHEQYF TGTGCCAGCAGTGTAGGACAGATTCTCCACGAGCAGTACTTC
TRBD1 . 16 TRBJ1-5 TRBV24-1 CATSGATGAFNQPQHF TGTGCCACCAGTGGGGCGACAGGGGCTTTCAATCAGCCCCAGCATTTT
. . 16 TRBJ1-4 TRBV14 CASSQDLADHNEKLFF TGTGCCAGCAGCCAAGATCTTGCCGACCATAATGAAAAACTGTTTTTT
. . 16 TRBJ1-6 TRBV9 CASSVVDGGQNSPLHF TGTGCCAGCAGCGTAGTTGATGGGGGCCAGAATTCACCCCTCCACTTT
. few 14 TRBJ1-4 TRBV19 CASSIGATNEKLFF TGTGCCAGTAGTATAGGTGCAACTAATGAAAAACTGTTTTTT
TRBD1 . 13 TRBJ1-2 TRBV24-1 CATSDRGIDGYTF TGTGCCACCAGTGACAGGGGGATTGATGGCTACACCTTC
. . 13 TRBJ1-2 TRBV11-2 CASSPAEYYGYTF TGTGCCAGCAGCCCCGCAGAGTACTATGGCTACACCTTC
. . 16 TRBJ2-2 TRBV3-1 CASSQHGEQNTGELFF TGTGCCAGCAGCCAACACGGGGAGCAGAACACCGGGGAGCTGTTTTTT
. few 12 TRBJ2-7 TRBV2 CASGGRRYEQYF TGTGCCAGCGGTGGGCGCCGCTACGAGCAGTACTTC
TRBD1 many 16 TRBJ1-2 TRBV3-1 CASSQDPAGSGGGYTF TGTGCCAGCAGCCAAGATCCCGCGGGATCAGGGGGTGGCTACACCTTC
. . 14 TRBJ2-1 TRBV27 CASSFGGFYNEQFF TGTGCCAGCAGTTTCGGCGGGTTTTACAATGAGCAGTTCTTC
TRBD1 . 14 TRBJ1-4 TRBV5-1 CASSLQGRDEKLFF TGCGCCAGCAGCCTACAGGGGAGGGATGAAAAACTGTTTTTT
. many 13 TRBJ2-5 TRBV27 CASSLIGEETQYF TGTGCCAGCAGTTTAATTGGGGAAGAGACCCAGTACTTC
. few 14 TRBJ1-1 TRBV12-3/TRBV12-4 CASSPPGVLPEAFF TGTGCCAGCAGCCCTCCCGGAGTTTTGCCTGAAGCTTTCTTT
. many 15 TRBJ2-1 TRBV18 CASSPRSSSYNEQFF TGTGCCAGCTCACCACGTAGTAGTTCGTACAATGAGCAGTTCTTC
TRBD1 . 19 TRBJ1-1 TRBV13 CASSSALRRWTGQNTEAFF TGTGCCAGCAGCTCGGCACTAAGGAGGTGGACAGGGCAGAACACTGAAGCTTTCTTT
. few 16 TRBJ1-2 TRBV5-4 CASSLALTEINYGYTF TGTGCCAGCAGCCTTGCCTTGACAGAAATTAACTATGGCTACACCTTC
TRBD2 many 14 TRBJ2-1 TRBV7-3 CASSLGLGDNEQFF TGTGCCAGCAGCTTAGGACTAGGGGACAATGAGCAGTTCTTC
TRBD1 . 17 TRBJ2-7 TRBV20-1 CSARDPGTGGGSYEQYF TGCAGTGCTAGAGATCCCGGGACAGGGGGGGGCTCCTACGAGCAGTACTTC
TRBD2 . 14 TRBJ2-3 TRBV19 CASRTSALTDTQYF TGTGCCAGTAGGACTAGCGCCCTAACAGATACGCAGTATTTT
. . 14 TRBJ2-5 TRBV7-9 CASSQLAHAETQYF TGTGCCAGCAGTCAACTGGCACATGCAGAGACCCAGTACTTC
TRBD1 . 17 TRBJ2-1 TRBV11-2 CASSLPRTGGVYNEQFF TGTGCCAGCAGCTTACCCCGGACAGGGGGAGTATACAATGAGCAGTTCTTC
TRBD1 many 12 TRBJ2-7 TRBV20-1 CSARDRLYEQYF TGCAGTGCTAGGGACAGGCTCTACGAGCAGTACTTC
TRBD2 . 18 TRBJ2-1 TRBV20-1 CSARLPSGRARGGGEQFF TGCAGTGCTAGGCTTCCCAGCGGGAGGGCCCGGGGGGGGGGTGAGCAGTTCTTC
. few 13 TRBJ2-1 TRBV12-3/TRBV12-4 CASSLRLDNEQFF TGTGCCAGCAGTTTGCGCCTGGACAATGAGCAGTTCTTC
. many 14 TRBJ1-5 TRBV30 CAWSVQTGNQPQHF TGTGCCTGGAGTGTACAGACAGGAAATCAGCCCCAGCATTTT